This T cell receptor beta chain was identified during a study of patients and donors after allogeneic stem cell transplantation. TCRdb independently ran MiXCR on the RT-PCR reads; one entry per CDR3 protein. The data contain about 410,000 distinct CDR3 sequences, about a sixth of them singletons. At least ten counts were recorded for this clonotype. The sequence was obtained from a human donor who was either an allogeneic HSCT recipient or a stem cell or donor lymphocyte infusion donor (not recorded which). It is not recorded whose cells these are; they may come from a transplant donor. Material for sequencing was blood, either unsorted or a sorted T cell fraction (not recorded which).

CDR3 sequence (DNA): TGCAGCGTTGAATCCTGGGGGAATGAGCAGTTCTTC. It is translated as CSVESWGNEQFF. This chain joins TRBV29-1 and TRBJ2-1; either TRBD1 or TRBD2 may supply D (5 bases each). Germline CDR1 and CDR2: SQVTM and ANQGSEA. Trimming removed 2 bases from V and 7 bases from J, with 9 bases in between. The CDR3 has 12 amino acids.